This T cell receptor (beta chain) is from a study of metastatic and nonmetastatic thyroid tumors (dated by TCRdb to about 2020). Turning to the overall study: The researchers compared repertoires between peripheral blood samples and tumor or nodule tissue samples from patients with malignant or benign thyroid disease. Overall study outcomes, separate from this receptor: In both blood and tumor samples, TCR beta diversity was reported to be significantly higher in malignant tumors than in benign nodules.

CDR1 and CDR2 were assigned from the germline V gene as SGHNT and YENEEA. Including cysteine and phenylalanine, the CDR3 has 14 amino acids. The read is trimmed to its CDR3 DNA, 42 bases read in frame from base 1. The junction carries 11 bases between V and J, which are trimmed by 5 bases and 1 base respectively. None of the patients had been given any treatment before thyroid surgery. Using T-cell receptor beta sequencing, the researchers looked back retrospectively at clinical samples from patients, gathered between about 2011 and 2019. This clone was observed at least ten times. Its antigen is still unknown. There are no base qualities to consult, and no much larger clone falls within one base. The library was prepared using PCR. Sequencing took place on an Illumina HiSeq 4000. The TCR beta-chain CDR3 region of each patient was profiled by high-throughput sequencing. Regarding the original processing steps: The researchers built a classifier to tell apart papillary thyroid cancer patients with distant metastasis, based on CDR3 differences among clinicopathological groups. To measure repertoire diversity the researchers used the Shannon index, while the Morisita-Horn index served to gauge how similar the tumor and blood repertoires were. Using fastp trimming at Q25 and MiXCR clonotype assembly, TCRdb reanalyzed the public sequencing data and kept in-frame beta chains. These V and J calls rely on TCRdb rather than the paper's analysis. This sample comprises about 35,000 clones, about 29% of them detected only once. In total, the top ten clones hold about 7.2% of the sample.

Input material: blood. This sequence originates from a female donor with papillary thyroid cancer or a benign thyroid nodule (not recorded which). Some clones in this sample may be carry-over from other donors' samples. The V and J genes are TRBV11-3 and TRBJ1-1, with TRBD1 tentatively as D gene (6 bases match). The CDR3 here reads CASSLGGPNTEAFF. The nucleotides read TGTGCCAGCAGCCTCGGGGGCCCGAACACTGAAGCTTTCTTT.